This T cell receptor (beta chain) was found in a study of Graves' ophthalmopathy and Graves' hyperthyroidism. This clonotype was counted many times. CDR3 length: 14 amino acids. V was shortened by 7 bases and J by 2 bases, with 14 bases between the two germline ends. Patients with other autoimmune diseases, uncontrolled infections, pregnancy or lactation were excluded. The authors isolated PBMCs from around 10 ml of fresh peripheral blood. The TCR beta CDR3 regions underwent amplification from RNA transcripts. The library came from an HTBI-primed first-round RT-PCR and a second-round multiplex PCR. TCRdb reanalysed the multiplex PCR reads using MiXCR and keeps one entry per CDR3 protein. This table has about half a million distinct CDR3 sequences, about an eighth appearing once.

This clonotype was obtained from a woman aged 25 to 39 with Graves' ophthalmopathy. The J gene is TRBJ1-1, the V gene TRBV12-3 or TRBV12-4, with D hard to call. Specimen: blood. The CDR3 DNA follows: TGTGCCAGCACCCGACACCAAGTCAACACTGAAGCTTTCTTT. It codes for CASTRHQVNTEAFF.